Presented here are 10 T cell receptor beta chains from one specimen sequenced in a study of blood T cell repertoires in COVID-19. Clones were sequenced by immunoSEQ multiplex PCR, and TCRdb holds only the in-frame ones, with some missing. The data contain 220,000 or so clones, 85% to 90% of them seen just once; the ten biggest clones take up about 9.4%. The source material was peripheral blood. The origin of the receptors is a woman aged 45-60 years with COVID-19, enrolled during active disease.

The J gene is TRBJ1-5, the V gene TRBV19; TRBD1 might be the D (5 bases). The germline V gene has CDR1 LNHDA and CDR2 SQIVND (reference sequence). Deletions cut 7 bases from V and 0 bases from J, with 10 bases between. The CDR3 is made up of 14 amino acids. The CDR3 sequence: CASTTGNSNQPQHF. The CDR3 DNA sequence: TGTGCCAGTACCACAGGAAATAGCAATCAGCCCCAGCATTTT.

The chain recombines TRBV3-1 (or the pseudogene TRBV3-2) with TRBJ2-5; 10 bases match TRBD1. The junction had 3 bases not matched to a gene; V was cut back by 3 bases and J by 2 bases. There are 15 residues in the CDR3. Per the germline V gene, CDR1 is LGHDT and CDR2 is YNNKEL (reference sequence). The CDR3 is CASSHWTGGQETQYF. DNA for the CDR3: TGTGCCAGCAGCCACTGGACAGGGGGACAAGAGACCCAGTACTTC.

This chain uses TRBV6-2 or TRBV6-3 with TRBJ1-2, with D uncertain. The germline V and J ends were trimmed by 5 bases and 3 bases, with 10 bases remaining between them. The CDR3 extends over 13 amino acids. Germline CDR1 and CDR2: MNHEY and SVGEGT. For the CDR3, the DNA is TGTGCCAGCAGTCTGGATACAGACTATGGCTACACCTTC. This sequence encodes CASSLDTDYGYTF.

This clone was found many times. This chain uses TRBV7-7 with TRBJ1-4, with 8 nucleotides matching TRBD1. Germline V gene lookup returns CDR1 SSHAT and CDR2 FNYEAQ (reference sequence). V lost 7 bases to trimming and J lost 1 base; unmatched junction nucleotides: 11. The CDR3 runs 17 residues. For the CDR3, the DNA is TGTGCCAGCATCCAAAGGACAGGGCGAGAAACTAATGAAAAACTGTTTTTT. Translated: CASIQRTGRETNEKLFF.

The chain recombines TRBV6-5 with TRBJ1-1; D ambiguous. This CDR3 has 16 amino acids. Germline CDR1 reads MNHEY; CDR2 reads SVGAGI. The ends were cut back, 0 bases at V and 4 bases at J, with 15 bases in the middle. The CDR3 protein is CASSYSITGRVTEAFF. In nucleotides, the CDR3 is TGTGCCAGCAGTTACTCGATAACGGGGAGGGTCACTGAAGCTTTCTTT.

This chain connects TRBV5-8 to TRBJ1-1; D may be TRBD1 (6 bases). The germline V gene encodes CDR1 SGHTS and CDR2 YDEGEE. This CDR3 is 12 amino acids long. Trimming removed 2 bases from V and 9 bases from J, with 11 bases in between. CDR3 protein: CASSFRDTKAFF. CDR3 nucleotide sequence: TGTGCCAGCAGCTTCCGGGACACCAAAGCTTTCTTT.

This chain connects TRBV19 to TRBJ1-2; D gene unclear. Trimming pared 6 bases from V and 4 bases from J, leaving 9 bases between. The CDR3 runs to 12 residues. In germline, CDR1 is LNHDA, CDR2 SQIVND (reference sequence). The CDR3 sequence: CASRLGAYGYTF. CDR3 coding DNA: TGTGCCAGTAGACTGGGAGCCTATGGCTACACCTTC.

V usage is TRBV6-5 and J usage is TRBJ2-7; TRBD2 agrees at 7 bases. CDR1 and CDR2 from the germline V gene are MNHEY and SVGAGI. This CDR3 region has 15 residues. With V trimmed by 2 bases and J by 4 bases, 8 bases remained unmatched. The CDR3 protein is CASSYGHGGGYEQYF. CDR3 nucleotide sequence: TGTGCCAGCAGTTACGGCCATGGGGGGGGGTACGAGCAGTACTTC.

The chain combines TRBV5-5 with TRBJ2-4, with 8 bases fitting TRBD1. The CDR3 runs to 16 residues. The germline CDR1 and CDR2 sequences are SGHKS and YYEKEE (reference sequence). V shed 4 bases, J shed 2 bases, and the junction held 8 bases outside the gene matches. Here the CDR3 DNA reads TGTGCCAGCAGCCCGGGGACAGGCGGACCCAAAAACATTCAGTACTTC. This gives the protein CASSPGTGGPKNIQYF.

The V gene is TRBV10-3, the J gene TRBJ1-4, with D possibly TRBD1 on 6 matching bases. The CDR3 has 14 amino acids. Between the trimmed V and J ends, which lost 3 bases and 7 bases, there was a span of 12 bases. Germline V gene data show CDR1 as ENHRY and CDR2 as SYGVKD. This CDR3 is CAISDLAGAEKLFF. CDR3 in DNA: TGTGCCATCAGTGATTTGGCAGGGGCTGAAAAACTGTTTTTT.